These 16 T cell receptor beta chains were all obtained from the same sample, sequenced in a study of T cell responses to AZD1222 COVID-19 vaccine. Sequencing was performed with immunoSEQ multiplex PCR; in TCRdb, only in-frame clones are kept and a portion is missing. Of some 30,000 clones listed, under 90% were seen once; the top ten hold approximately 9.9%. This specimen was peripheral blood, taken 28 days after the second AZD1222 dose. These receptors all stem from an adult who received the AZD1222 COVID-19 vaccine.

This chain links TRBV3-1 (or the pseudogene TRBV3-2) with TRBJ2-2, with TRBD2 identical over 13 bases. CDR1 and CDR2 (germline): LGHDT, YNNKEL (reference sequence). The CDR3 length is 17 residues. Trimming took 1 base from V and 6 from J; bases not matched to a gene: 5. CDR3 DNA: TGTGCCAGCAGCCAAGTTACTAGCGGGAGGGCAGCCGGGGAGCTGTTTTTT. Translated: CASSQVTSGRAAGELFF.

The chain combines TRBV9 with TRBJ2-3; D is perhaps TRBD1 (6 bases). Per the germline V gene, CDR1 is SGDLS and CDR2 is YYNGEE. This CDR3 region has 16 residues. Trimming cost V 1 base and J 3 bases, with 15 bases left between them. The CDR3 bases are TGTGCCAGCAGCGTATCTACAGGGCTTGCAACAGATACGCAGTATTTT. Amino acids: CASSVSTGLATDTQYF.

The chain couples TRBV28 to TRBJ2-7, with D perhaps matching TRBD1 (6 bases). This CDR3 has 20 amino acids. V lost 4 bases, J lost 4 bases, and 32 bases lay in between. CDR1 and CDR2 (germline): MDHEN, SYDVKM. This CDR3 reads CASSSRTASSPGQRRYEQYF. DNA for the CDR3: TGTGCCAGCAGTTCCCGTACCGCTTCATCCCCTGGACAGAGGCGATACGAGCAGTACTTC.

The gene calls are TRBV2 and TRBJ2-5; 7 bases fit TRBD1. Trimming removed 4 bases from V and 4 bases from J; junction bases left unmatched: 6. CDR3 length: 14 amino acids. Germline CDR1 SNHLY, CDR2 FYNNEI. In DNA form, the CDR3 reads TGTGCCAGCAGTGTCCTAGGGGGCCGAGAGACCCAGTACTTC. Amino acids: CASSVLGGRETQYF.

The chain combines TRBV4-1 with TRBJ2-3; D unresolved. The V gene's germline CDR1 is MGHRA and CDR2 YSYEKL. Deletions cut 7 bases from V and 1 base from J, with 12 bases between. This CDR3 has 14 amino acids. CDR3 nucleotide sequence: TGCGCCAGCACCGACACCGGGCGCACAGATACGCAGTATTTT. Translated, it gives CASTDTGRTDTQYF.

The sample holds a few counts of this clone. The DNA of the CDR3 is TGCGCCAGCAGAGGCGAGGCGGGATCATCGGGACTAGCGGATTACGAGCAGTACTTC. The encoded protein is CASRGEAGSSGLADYEQYF. The J gene is TRBJ2-7, the V gene TRBV5-1, with 11 positions matching TRBD2. This CDR3 region has 19 residues. J lost 4 bases, V lost 5 bases, and 20 bases had no gene match. CDR1 is SGHRS and CDR2 is YFSETQ in the germline V gene.

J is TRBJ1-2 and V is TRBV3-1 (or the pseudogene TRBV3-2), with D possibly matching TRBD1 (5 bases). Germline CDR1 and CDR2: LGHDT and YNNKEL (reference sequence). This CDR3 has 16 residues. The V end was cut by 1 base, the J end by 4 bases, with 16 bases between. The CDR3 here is CASSQVGHHEGYGYTF. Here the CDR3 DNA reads TGTGCCAGCAGCCAAGTGGGGCACCACGAGGGCTATGGCTACACCTTC.

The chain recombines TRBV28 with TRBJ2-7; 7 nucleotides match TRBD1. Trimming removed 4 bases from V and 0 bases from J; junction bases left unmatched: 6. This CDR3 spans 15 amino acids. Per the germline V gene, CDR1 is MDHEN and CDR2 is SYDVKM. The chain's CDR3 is CASSSAGTASYEQYF. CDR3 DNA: TGTGCCAGCAGTTCTGCCGGGACAGCCTCCTACGAGCAGTACTTC.

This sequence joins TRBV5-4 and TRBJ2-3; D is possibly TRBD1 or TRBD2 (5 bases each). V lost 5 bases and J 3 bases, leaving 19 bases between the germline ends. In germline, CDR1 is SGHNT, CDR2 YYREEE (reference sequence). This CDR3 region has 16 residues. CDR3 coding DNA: TGTGCCAGCAGTATCGACGGGGCCCCGGCGACAGATACGCAGTATTTT. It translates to CASSIDGAPATDTQYF.

The CDR3 protein is CASRTDSGGYTF. DNA of the CDR3: TGTGCCAGCAGGACGGACAGTGGGGGCTACACCTTC. The V and J genes are TRBV28 and TRBJ1-2; perhaps TRBD1 as D (6 bases). CDR1 is MDHEN and CDR2 is SYDVKM in the germline V gene. V was clipped by 6 bases and J by 8 bases, with 13 bases between them. CDR3 length: 12 amino acids.

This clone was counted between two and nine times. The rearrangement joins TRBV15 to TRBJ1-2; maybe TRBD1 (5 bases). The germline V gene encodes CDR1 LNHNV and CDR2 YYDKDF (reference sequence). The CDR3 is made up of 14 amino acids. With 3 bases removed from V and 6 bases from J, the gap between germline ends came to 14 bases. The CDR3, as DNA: TGTGCCACCAGCAGGGCTGGGGGGGGAAATGGCTACACCTTC. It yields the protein CATSRAGGGNGYTF.

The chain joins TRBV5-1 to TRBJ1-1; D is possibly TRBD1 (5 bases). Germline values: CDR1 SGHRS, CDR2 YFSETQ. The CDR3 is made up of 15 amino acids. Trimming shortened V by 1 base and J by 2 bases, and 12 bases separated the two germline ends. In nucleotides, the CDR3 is TGCGCCAGCAGCTTGTGGGGGACGGATAACACTGAAGCTTTCTTT. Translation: CASSLWGTDNTEAFF.

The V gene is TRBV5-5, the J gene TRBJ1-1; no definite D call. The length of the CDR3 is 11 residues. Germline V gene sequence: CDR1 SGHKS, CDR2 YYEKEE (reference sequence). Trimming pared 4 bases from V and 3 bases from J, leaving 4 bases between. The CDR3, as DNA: TGTGCCAGCAGCCAGGACACTGAAGCTTTCTTT. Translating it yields CASSQDTEAFF.

The CDR3, as DNA: TGTGCCAGCAGCTTAGCCAGGGGCTCTGAAAAACTGTTTTTT. Its protein product is CASSLARGSEKLFF. The chain uses TRBV7-9 and TRBJ1-4; possibly TRBD1 for D (6 bases). V was cut by 0 bases and J by 7 bases, with 9 bases left in between. CDR1 SEHNR and CDR2 FQNEAQ come from the germline V gene (reference sequence). CDR3 size: 14 residues.

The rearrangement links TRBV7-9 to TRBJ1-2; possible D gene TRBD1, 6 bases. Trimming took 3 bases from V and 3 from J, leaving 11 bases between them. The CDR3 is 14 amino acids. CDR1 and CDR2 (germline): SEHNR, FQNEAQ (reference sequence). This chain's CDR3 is CASSFASGDYGYTF. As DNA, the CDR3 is TGTGCCAGCAGCTTCGCGTCAGGGGACTATGGCTACACCTTC.

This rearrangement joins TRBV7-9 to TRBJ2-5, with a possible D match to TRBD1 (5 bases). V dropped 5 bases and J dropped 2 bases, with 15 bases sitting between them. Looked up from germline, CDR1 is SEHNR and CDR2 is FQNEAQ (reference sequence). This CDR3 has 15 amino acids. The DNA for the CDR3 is TGTGCCAGCAGCCTAATCCTCCAGGGTCAAGAGACCCAGTACTTC. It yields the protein CASSLILQGQETQYF.